This T cell receptor beta chain is drawn from a study of cytomegalovirus exposure and HLA in healthy donors. Study-level results: The study labeled fewer than 200 TCR beta chains cytomegalovirus-associated. TRBV6-2, TRBV6-3 and some other V segments were excluded as indistinguishable.

The PCR contained 60 Vbeta and 13 Jbeta primers. The repertoire was sequenced with immunoSEQ multiplex PCR; TCRdb's copy has only in-frame clones and lacks some. The sample lists fewer than 200,000 clones, approximately 80% occurring once. Comments on this clone: Its antigen is unknown.

The germline gives CDR1 MNHEY, CDR2 SVGAGI. The V end was cut by 5 bases, the J end by 4 bases, with 12 bases between. The CDR3 spans 14 residues. The donors gave bone marrow, and they were healthy. When sampled, the donors appeared nominally healthy, though they likely had unrecorded immune exposures. The chain joins TRBV6-5 to TRBJ1-5; D gene uncertain. Sequenced input: PBMCs. This TCR derives from a man aged 35 to 55 in good health and CMV-seropositive. The CDR3 sequence: CASSTGPYNQPQHF. CDR3 DNA: TGTGCCAGCAGTACGGGTCCCTATAATCAGCCCCAGCATTTT.